These 14 T cell receptor beta chains originate from one sample sequenced in a study of OX40 agonist ivuxolimab in advanced cancers. The table came from immunoSEQ multiplex PCR; TCRdb's copy has only in-frame clones and leaves some out. The table includes some 44,000 clones, approximately 84% detected once. The material sequenced was CD4+ or CD8+ T cells sorted from blood, taken in a trial of the OX40 agonist ivuxolimab. The receptors were gathered from an adult with an advanced solid tumor such as melanoma, head and neck, liver or kidney cancer.

The CDR3 reads CAWSVMYQETQYF. The CDR3 region has the DNA TGTGCCTGGAGTGTTATGTACCAAGAGACCCAGTACTTC. The gene calls are TRBV30 and TRBJ2-5, with no clear D. V lost 0 bases, J lost 0 bases, and 5 bases lay in between. The CDR3 runs 13 residues. Germline V gene lookup returns CDR1 GTSNPN and CDR2 SVGIG (reference sequence).

The gene calls are TRBV7-9 and TRBJ2-5; 8 bases map to TRBD2. Gene TRBJ2-7 matches the end of the DNA better, so the J call may be wrong. CDR1 is SEHNR, CDR2 FQNEAQ, per germline (reference sequence). The CDR3 covers 14 residues. CDR3 sequence reads: CASSVSGTLYEQYF. The DNA for the CDR3 is TGTGCCAGCAGCGTTAGCGGGACACTATACGAGCAGTACTTC.

The V and J genes are TRBV7-6 and TRBJ1-6, with D unclear. The germline V gene has CDR1 SGHVS and CDR2 FNYEAQ. Trimming stripped 4 bases from V and 10 bases from J, with 8 bases between. The CDR3 extends over 12 amino acids. The CDR3 region is CASSSFWSPLHF. The CDR3 DNA reads as TGTGCCAGCAGCTCCTTTTGGTCACCCCTCCACTTT.

This clone was recorded a few times. The chain carries TRBV6-6 and TRBJ1-5, with D tentatively TRBD1 (5 bases). V lost 6 bases and J lost 2, with 11 bases in between. Germline V CDR1 and CDR2: MNHNY, SVGAGI (reference sequence). The CDR3 has 14 amino acids. CDR3 in DNA: TGTGCCAGCAGCGACCGGGACGGCAATCAGCCCCAGCATTTT. Residues: CASSDRDGNQPQHF.

As to this clone: This sample also contains other DNA sequences that code for the same CDR3. The V gene is TRBV28, the J gene TRBJ2-7, with a tentative D call TRBD1 (5 bases). CDR3 length equals 12 residues. CDR1 is MDHEN and CDR2 is SYDVKM in the germline V gene. Trimming left V 6 bases short and J 4 bases short, with 10 bases between. The CDR3 nucleotides read TGTGCCAGCAGAGCAGGGAAATACGAGCAGTACTTC. Translation: CASRAGKYEQYF. The variable domain in full, with the rest retrieved from reference TRBV28 and TRBJ2-7, is DVKVTQSSRYLVKRTGEKVFLECVQDMDHENMFWYRQDPGLGLRLIYFSYDVKMKEKGDIPEGYSVSREKKERFSLILESASTNQTSMYLCASRAGKYEQYFGPGTRLTVT.

V is TRBV19 and J is TRBJ2-2; TRBD1 aligns across 7 bases. J lost 2 bases, V lost 10 bases, and 10 bases had no gene match. This CDR3 is 15 amino acids long. Germline values: CDR1 LNHDA, CDR2 SQIVND (reference sequence). In DNA, the CDR3 is TGTGCCACCCGGTGGGCAGGGGGAAACACCGGGGAGCTGTTTTTT. This encodes CATRWAGGNTGELFF.

The chain is built from TRBV7-2 and TRBJ1-2, with D maybe TRBD1 (5 bases). The V end lost 2 bases, the J end lost 8 bases, and 9 bases lay between the germline ends. The CDR3 loop spans 12 amino acids. Per the germline V gene, CDR1 is SGHTA and CDR2 is FQGNSA. CDR3 DNA sequence: TGTGCCAGCAGCTTAACAGAGGGGGGCTACACCTTC. It encodes CASSLTEGGYTF.

The V and J genes are TRBV28 and TRBJ2-1; D is unresolved. V dropped 7 bases and J dropped 4 bases, with 5 bases sitting between them. Germline V gene lookup returns CDR1 MDHEN and CDR2 SYDVKM. This CDR3 region has 11 residues. The CDR3 sequence is CASNLYNEQFF. For the CDR3, the DNA is TGTGCCAGCAACCTTTACAATGAGCAGTTCTTC.

This chain connects TRBV4-2 to TRBJ1-2; D perhaps matches TRBD1 (5 bases). This CDR3 comprises 13 residues. The germline V gene encodes CDR1 LGHNA and CDR2 YNFKEQ. The V and J ends lost 4 bases and 8 bases respectively, with 14 bases between them. CDR3 nucleotides: TGTGCCAGCAGCCTTGGGACCCAAGGGGGCTACACCTTC. This codes for CASSLGTQGGYTF.

The rearrangement links TRBV9 to TRBJ2-5; 7 bases are a match to TRBD2. Germline CDR1 and CDR2: SGDLS and YYNGEE. V trimming: 0 bases; J trimming: 1 base; junction bases outside the gene matches: 12. This CDR3 region has 18 residues. The CDR3 is CASSVGKRRGRVQETQYF. CDR3 bases: TGTGCCAGCAGCGTAGGGAAACGGCGCGGGAGAGTCCAAGAGACCCAGTACTTC. The full variable domain, rest sourced from reference TRBV9 and TRBJ2-5, is DSGVTQTPKHLITATGQRVTLRCSPRSGDLSVYWYQQSLDQGLQFLIQYYNGEERAKGNILERFSAQQFPDLHSELNLSSLELGDSALYFCASSVGKRRGRVQETQYFGPGTRLLVL.

J is TRBJ2-3 and V is TRBV5-1; 7 bases fit TRBD2. Germline-derived CDR1 and CDR2 are SGHRS and YFSETQ. This CDR3 contains 17 residues. Trimming cost V 3 bases and J 1 base; bases outside gene matches: 11. CDR3 in DNA: TGCGCCAGCAGCTGGCCTTCGGCGGGAGATCGCACAGATACGCAGTATTTT. Translated, it gives CASSWPSAGDRTDTQYF.

The gene calls are TRBV7-3 and TRBJ1-2; 8 bases are shared with TRBD1. The trim removed 1 base at V and 7 bases at J, leaving 8 bases unmatched. The CDR3 extends over 15 amino acids. From germline, CDR1 is SGHTA and CDR2 FQGTGA. In nucleotides, the CDR3 is TGTGCCAGCAGCTTAAGTCGGCAGGGGGCATCTGGCTACACCTTC. Its protein is CASSLSRQGASGYTF.

CDR3 sequence (DNA): TGTGCCAGCAGCTTGGGCGGGAGCGGGGCAGATACGCAGTATTTT. Amino acids: CASSLGGSGADTQYF. This chain links TRBV5-4 with TRBJ2-3, with 7 nucleotides matching TRBD2. The CDR3 runs 15 residues. Germline assignment: CDR1 SGHNT and CDR2 YYREEE (reference sequence). V trimming: 0 bases; J trimming: 4 bases; junction bases outside the gene matches: 5.

The chain links TRBV2 to TRBJ2-1; no clear D. Germline CDR1 and CDR2: SNHLY and FYNNEI. CDR3 length equals 14 residues. Trimming took 7 bases from V and 4 from J, leaving 14 bases between them. CDR3 DNA sequence: TGTGCCAGCACGCAAGAAGTGCCTTACAATGAGCAGTTCTTC. This gives the protein CASTQEVPYNEQFF.